This is a list of T cell receptor beta chains from one sample in a study of cytotoxic CD8 clonotypes in ibrutinib-treated CLL. Generated by immunoSEQ multiplex PCR, the TCRdb table keeps only in-frame clones and is missing some. The data show some 150,000 clones, 80% seen once. The sample consisted of PBMCs, taken after 36 months of ibrutinib treatment. These receptors all stem from a human donor with chronic lymphocytic leukemia. Each CDR3 is given with its conserved first and last residue. Fields, in order: V gene, CDR3 length, J gene, clone size, D gene, CDR3 protein, CDR3 DNA. A D gene is named only where the DNA matches it firmly. Expanded clones get a size class; other rows say once, few or many, or leave the size out.

>TRBV15|12|TRBJ1-2|NA|NA
CATSTTGGRYTF
TGTGCCACCAGCACGACCGGGGGACGCTACACCTTC
>TRBV19|13|TRBJ2-4|NA|NA
CASSKDNLRQLYF
TGTGCCAGTAGTAAAGACAACCTGAGGCAATTGTACTTC
>TRBV7-9|17|TRBJ2-4|NA|NA
CASSPDDGTPDRDIQYF
TGTGCCAGCAGCCCGGATGACGGAACACCAGACCGGGACATTCAGTACTTC
>TRBV6-1|16|TRBJ1-5|few|TRBD1
CASSEWMGQGIQPQHF
TGTGCCAGCAGTGAATGGATGGGACAGGGGATTCAGCCCCAGCATTTT
>TRBV7-9|17|TRBJ2-6|NA|NA
CASSLVGIYSGANVLTF
TGTGCCAGCAGCTTAGTTGGTATTTACTCTGGGGCCAACGTCCTGACTTTC
>TRBV2|12|TRBJ2-1|NA|NA
CASSETDNEQFF
TGTGCCAGCAGTGAGACAGACAATGAGCAGTTCTTC
>TRBV9|14|TRBJ1-3|few|TRBD1
CASSGNRGGNTIYF
TGTGCCAGCAGCGGAAACAGGGGAGGAAACACCATATATTTT
>TRBV28|17|TRBJ1-5|once|NA
CASSLWNHPQSNQPQHF
TGTGCCAGCAGTTTATGGAACCACCCACAGAGCAATCAGCCCCAGCATTTT
>TRBV5-1|15|TRBJ2-7|NA|TRBD2
CASSSTSGGTYEQYF
TGCGCCAGCAGCTCCACTAGCGGGGGGACCTACGAGCAGTACTTC
>TRBV30|16|TRBJ2-6|NA|TRBD1
CAWKGRGLSGANVLTF
TGTGCCTGGAAGGGCAGGGGGCTATCTGGGGCCAACGTCCTGACTTTC
>TRBV5-1|15|TRBJ2-4|NA|NA
CASSSDTTAKNIQYF
TGCGCCAGCAGCTCCGACACCACAGCCAAAAACATTCAGTACTTC
>TRBV5-1|15|TRBJ2-3|NA|NA
CASSVGSSRADTQYF
TGCGCCAGCAGCGTCGGGAGTAGTAGGGCAGATACGCAGTATTTT
>TRBV10-1|14|TRBJ2-3|NA|NA
CASSESGGLDTQYF
TGCGCCAGCAGTGAGTCTGGGGGGCTAGATACGCAGTATTTT
>TRBV6-1|11|TRBJ2-5|NA|NA
CASGFLETQYF
TGTGCCAGCGGATTCCTAGAGACCCAGTACTTC
>TRBV25-1|12|TRBJ2-1|NA|NA
CASSKTYNEQFF
TGTGCCAGCAGCAAGACCTACAATGAGCAGTTCTTC
>TRBV5-1|16|TRBJ2-1|NA|NA
CASSFIGDTSYNEQFF
TGCGCCAGCAGCTTTATCGGGGACACCTCCTACAATGAGCAGTTCTTC
>TRBV21-1|17|TRBJ2-2|NA|NA
CASSCVMTEQNTGELFF
TGTGCCAGCAGCTGTGTTATGACAGAGCAGAACACCGGGGAGCTGTTTTTT
>TRBV25-1|15|TRBJ2-7|NA|NA
CASSEPGDFTYEQYF
TGTGCCAGCAGTGAACCAGGGGACTTTACCTACGAGCAGTACTTC
>TRBV28|15|TRBJ1-2|NA|TRBD1
CASSQTGGGGYGYTF
TGTGCCAGCAGCCAGACAGGGGGCGGGGGCTATGGCTACACCTTC
>TRBV6-6|16|TRBJ1-5|NA|NA
CASSSPEGGWVQPQHF
TGTGCCAGCAGTTCGCCTGAAGGGGGGTGGGTTCAGCCCCAGCATTTT
>TRBV19|12|TRBJ2-7|NA|NA
CASNDRQNEQYF
TGTGCCAGTAACGATCGACAGAACGAGCAGTACTTC
>TRBV5-7|18|TRBJ2-1|few|TRBD1
CASSLPQRQGWGYNEQFF
TGTGCCAGCAGCTTGCCTCAACGACAGGGATGGGGATACAATGAGCAGTTCTTC
>TRBV29-1|12|TRBJ1-1|few|NA
CSARRSDTEAFF
TGCAGCGCTAGGCGTAGCGACACTGAAGCTTTCTTT
>TRBV6-6|15|TRBJ1-2|NA|NA
CASSYGVMGVYGYTF
TGTGCCAGCAGTTACGGGGTAATGGGGGTATATGGCTACACCTTC
>TRBV27|13|TRBJ2-7|once|NA
CASSLSLDSSQIF
TGTGCCAGCAGTTTATCTTTGGACAGCAGCCAGATCTTC
>TRBV29-1|14|TRBJ1-2|NA|TRBD1
CSVEDPGQGRRYTF
TGCAGCGTTGAAGATCCGGGACAGGGTAGGCGCTACACCTTC
>TRBV5-1|15|TRBJ1-1|once|TRBD1
CASSFGTVMNTEAFF
TGCGCCAGCAGCTTCGGGACAGTCATGAACACTGAAGCTTTCTTT
>TRBV2|12|TRBJ1-1|NA|NA
CASSVASYPAFF
TGTGCCAGCAGTGTGGCTAGTTATCCCGCTTTCTTT
>TRBV10-3|13|TRBJ2-1|NA|NA
CAISEVGYNEQFF
TGTGCCATCAGTGAGGTAGGGTACAATGAGCAGTTCTTC
>TRBV7-9|15|TRBJ2-1|NA|NA
CASSLGGAVYNEQFF
TGTGCCAGCAGCTTAGGAGGGGCGGTCTACAATGAGCAGTTCTTC
>TRBV28|13|TRBJ1-2|once|NA
CASSLPTSGGYTF
TGTGCCAGCAGTCTACCCACCTCCGGTGGCTACACCTTC
>TRBV19|14|TRBJ1-1|NA|NA
CASIPRVVGTEAFF
TGTGCCAGTATCCCCAGGGTCGTGGGTACTGAAGCTTTCTTT